This T cell receptor beta chain was sequenced in a study of breast tumors, draining lymph nodes, adjacent tissues. Axillary draining lymph nodes of breast cancer patients supplied the node samples. In regard to this clonotype: A much larger clonotype is one base distant, so this may be a read error.

A single record per CDR3 protein comes from TCRdb applying MiXCR to the multiplex PCR reads. The sample contains about 220,000 distinct CDR3 sequences, under 40% of which appear only once. Sequenced sample: axillary lymph node tissue. The origin of this receptor is a female donor with breast cancer. Some clones in this sample may be carry-over from other donors' samples.

DNA for the CDR3: TGCGCCAGCAGCTTGGACTACACCGAGCACTACTTC. Translated: CASSLDYTEHYF. The V gene is TRBV5-1, the J gene TRBJ2-7, with D uncertain. The CDR3 sequence is 12 residues long. Germline loops: CDR1 SGHRS, CDR2 YFSETQ.